The 2 T cell receptor beta chains presented below share a single source sample, sequenced in a study of T cell responses to AZD1222 COVID-19 vaccine (dated by TCRdb to about 2021). The method was the immunoSEQ multiplex PCR assay. TCRdb took this table from immuneACCESS and kept in-frame rearrangements with V and J called. Such tables lack part of the clones; where checked against another copy, unresolved V genes explain under half of the gap, and the rest is unexplained. The sample table lists some 150,000 clones, roughly 94% of them with a count of one. Roughly 4.3% of the sample goes to the ten largest clones. Interpreted using the paper, the time point label stands for: baseline before first vaccination. The treatment or condition label of this sample denotes: meningococcal conjugate vaccine given as trial control. The sample consisted of peripheral blood, taken on day 0 of MenACWY control vaccination. Receptors originate from an adult in good health.

J is TRBJ1-5 and V is TRBV6-5, with TRBD1 as a possible D gene (6 bases). Trimming took 6 bases from V and 3 from J, leaving 12 bases between them. The germline V gene has CDR1 MNHEY and CDR2 SVGAGI. The CDR3 length is 14 residues. CDR3 nucleotides: TGTGCCAGCAGCCGCGGGGACACCAATCAGCCCCAGCATTTT. Translation gives CASSRGDTNQPQHF.

Of note for this clone: This sample includes further DNA sequences coding for the same CDR3. The CDR3 nucleotides read TGTGCCTGGAGGGACCGGAACTACGAGCAGTACTTC. Its translation: CAWRDRNYEQYF. The chain combines TRBV30 with TRBJ2-7, with no clear D. V was shortened by 3 bases and J by 3 bases, with 9 bases between the two germline ends. Germline-derived CDR1 and CDR2 are GTSNPN and SVGIG (reference sequence). CDR3 length equals 12 residues.